These 32 T cell receptor beta chains share one sample of origin, sequenced in a study of blood T cell repertoires in COVID-19. Here immunoSEQ multiplex PCR was the method, and the copy in TCRdb shows in-frame clones only, minus some. The repertoire holds a few hundred thousand clones, with around 91% as singletons. Material for sequencing was PBMCs or T cells enriched from blood (not recorded which). These receptors were taken from a woman between 35 and 50 years old who had recovered from COVID-19.

The chain joins TRBV5-5 to TRBJ1-2, with no clear D. V was trimmed by 0 bases and J by 0 bases, leaving 6 bases between them. CDR1 and CDR2 (germline): SGHKS, YYEKEE (reference sequence). The CDR3 covers 14 residues. The CDR3 protein is CASSLGPANYGYTF. The CDR3 DNA is TGTGCCAGCAGCTTGGGTCCGGCTAACTATGGCTACACCTTC.

CDR3 region: CASSPRQGAYEQYF. The CDR3, as DNA: TGTGCCAGCAGCCCACGACAGGGTGCCTACGAGCAGTACTTC. This sequence joins TRBV3-1 (or the pseudogene TRBV3-2) and TRBJ2-7; TRBD1 matches at 7 bases. Germline V gene data show CDR1 as LGHDT and CDR2 as YNNKEL (reference sequence). This CDR3 is 14 amino acids long. Germline trimming cut 4 bases from V and 2 bases from J; bases unmatched to any gene: 5.

The rearrangement links TRBV6-5 to TRBJ1-1; 11 nucleotides line up with TRBD1. Germline CDR1 MNHEY, CDR2 SVGAGI. Trimming cost V 7 bases and J 4 bases; bases outside gene matches: 8. There are 15 residues in the CDR3. CDR3 in DNA: TGTGCCAGCATTCGGACAGGGGGCGCCGGCACTGAAGCTTTCTTT. Translated, it gives CASIRTGGAGTEAFF.

This rearrangement joins TRBV10-3 to TRBJ2-7, with D maybe TRBD1 (6 bases). This CDR3 spans 13 amino acids. Per germline, CDR1 ENHRY and CDR2 SYGVKD. The V gene lost 4 bases and the J gene lost 4 bases, with 11 bases spanning the gap. The CDR3 is CAISGTVKYEQYF. The CDR3 DNA reads TGTGCCATCAGTGGGACAGTAAAATACGAGCAGTACTTC.

This sequence joins TRBV19 and TRBJ1-2, with D unclear. Trimming left V 1 base short and J 4 bases short, with 16 bases between. The germline V gene encodes CDR1 LNHDA and CDR2 SQIVND (reference sequence). The CDR3 has 16 amino acids. The CDR3 nucleotides are TGTGCCAGTAGTATAGTAGGACGGGGATTAACCTATGGCTACACCTTC. Translation gives CASSIVGRGLTYGYTF.

The chain joins TRBV6-5 to TRBJ2-7, with D perhaps TRBD1 (7 bases). Germline V gene lookup returns CDR1 MNHEY and CDR2 SVGAGI. The CDR3 spans 15 residues. V was clipped by 4 bases and J by 0 bases, with 13 bases between them. CDR3 region: CASSSPQGGSYEQYF. DNA for the CDR3: TGTGCCAGCAGTTCCCCTCAGGGGGGCTCCTACGAGCAGTACTTC.

The chain recombines TRBV10-3 with TRBJ2-1, with 8 bases identical to TRBD2. Germline-derived CDR1 and CDR2 are ENHRY and SYGVKD. V was clipped by 7 bases and J by 4 bases; unmatched bases: 6. This CDR3 is 14 amino acids long. The CDR3 DNA is TGTGCCATCACTCCCGCGGGGGGTTACAATGAGCAGTTCTTC. Translating gives CAITPAGGYNEQFF.

The chain links TRBV19 to TRBJ2-1; tentatively, D is TRBD1 (6 bases). Trimming pared 5 bases from V and 4 bases from J, leaving 12 bases between. The CDR3 has 14 residues. The germline CDR1 and CDR2 sequences are LNHDA and SQIVND (reference sequence). CDR3 protein: CASSVGHQYNEQFF. CDR3 bases: TGTGCCAGTAGTGTGGGACACCAATACAATGAGCAGTTCTTC.

The CDR3 protein is CASSPQPGGGELFF. As DNA, the CDR3 is TGTGCCAGCAGTCCTCAACCGGGGGGCGGGGAGCTGTTTTTT. This sequence joins TRBV27 and TRBJ2-2, with TRBD2 identical over 7 bases. The junction had 7 bases not matched to a gene; V was cut back by 5 bases and J by 7 bases. The CDR3 is 14 residues long. Looked up from germline, CDR1 is MNHEY and CDR2 is SMNVEV (reference sequence).

The chain uses TRBV28 and TRBJ2-3; no definite D call. In germline, CDR1 is MDHEN, CDR2 SYDVKM. The CDR3 consists of 15 residues. Between the trimmed V and J ends, which lost 3 bases and 2 bases, there was a span of 12 bases. The CDR3 DNA reads TGTGCCAGCAGTTTTGGTGAGGCGGACACAGATACGCAGTATTTT. As protein: CASSFGEADTDTQYF.

Concerning this clone itself: At one end the junction does not follow the germline gene, possibly because of a read error. DNA for the CDR3: TGTGCTAGCAGCTCCCGGTACCAAGAGACCCAGTACTTC. Translation: CASSSRYQETQYF. This chain links TRBV7-7 with TRBJ2-5; D is unresolved. From germline, CDR1 is SSHAT and CDR2 FNYEAQ (reference sequence). The CDR3 is 13 residues long.

The table lists this clone with a count of one. The chain employs TRBV5-6 and TRBJ1-6; weak D call: TRBD1 (5 bases). With 5 bases removed from V and 3 bases from J, the gap between germline ends came to 12 bases. The CDR3 sequence is 15 residues long. Germline CDR1 and CDR2: SGHDT and YYEEEE. CDR3 DNA: TGTGCCAGCAGTCCCGGGGGGTTCTATAATTCACCCCTCCACTTT. This codes for CASSPGGFYNSPLHF.

The gene calls are TRBV28 and TRBJ2-7; 11 positions match TRBD2. The CDR3 contains 15 residues. With V trimmed by 3 bases and J by 5 bases, 6 bases remained unmatched. Germline CDR1 MDHEN, CDR2 SYDVKM. The CDR3 region is CASSLGSGGADEQYF. In DNA, the CDR3 is TGTGCCAGCAGTTTGGGTAGCGGGGGGGCTGACGAGCAGTACTTC.

Regarding this clone: The sample has other DNA sequences that encode this CDR3 too. This rearrangement joins TRBV5-1 to TRBJ2-5, with D possibly matching TRBD2 (6 bases). Trimming took off 0 bases at V and 1 base at J, with 7 bases between the two ends. Germline values: CDR1 SGHRS, CDR2 YFSETQ. The CDR3 spans 14 residues. CDR3 loop: CASSLGAGQETQYF. The CDR3, as DNA: TGCGCCAGCAGCTTGGGAGCGGGCCAAGAGACCCAGTACTTC.

The rearrangement links TRBV2 to TRBJ2-7; 13 nucleotides align to TRBD2. CDR1 is SNHLY and CDR2 is FYNNEI in the germline V gene. V shed 6 bases, J shed 2 bases, and the junction held 4 bases outside the gene matches. The CDR3 has 15 amino acids. CDR3 protein: CASSWTSGGTYEQYF. The CDR3 DNA reads TGTGCCAGCAGCTGGACTAGCGGGGGCACCTACGAGCAGTACTTC.

This chain connects TRBV2 to TRBJ2-5, with no clear D. In germline, CDR1 is SNHLY, CDR2 FYNNEI. Trimming removed 6 bases at V and 4 bases at J, with 12 bases between. The CDR3 is made up of 13 amino acids. Written as DNA, the CDR3 is TGTGCCAGCAGACCCGGCCCGGGAGAGACCCAGTACTTC. The encoded protein is CASRPGPGETQYF.

The chain links TRBV28 to TRBJ2-3; no definite D call. The V and J ends lost 3 bases and 0 bases respectively, with 19 bases between them. The CDR3 contains 18 residues. Germline assignment: CDR1 MDHEN and CDR2 SYDVKM. Written as DNA, the CDR3 is TGTGCCAGCAGTTTTCGGTGGGCAAGAACAACTAGCACAGATACGCAGTATTTT. It encodes CASSFRWARTTSTDTQYF.

CDR3 amino acids: CASSTVGGNEQFF. CDR3 DNA: TGTGCCAGCAGCACGGTCGGGGGGAATGAGCAGTTCTTC. The chain recombines TRBV7-9 with TRBJ2-1, with TRBD2 matching 7 bases. J gave up 7 bases and V 5 bases, and 5 bases lay outside the gene matches. Germline CDR1 SEHNR, CDR2 FQNEAQ (reference sequence). This CDR3 is built from 13 residues.

The J gene is TRBJ2-7, the V gene TRBV5-1, with 10 bases that match TRBD1. V gave up 4 bases and J gave up 3 bases; unmatched junction bases: 7. This CDR3 is built from 15 residues. Germline V gene sequence: CDR1 SGHRS, CDR2 YFSETQ. CDR3: CASSPTGTGVYEQYF. The DNA of the CDR3 is TGCGCCAGCAGCCCGACCGGGACAGGGGTCTACGAGCAGTACTTC.

The chain recombines TRBV27 with TRBJ2-3; TRBD1 agrees at 7 bases. V was clipped by 5 bases and J by 1 base; unmatched bases: 9. The CDR3 is 16 residues long. CDR1 is MNHEY and CDR2 is SMNVEV in the germline V gene (reference sequence). This CDR3 is CASSSRFQGGTDTQYF. CDR3 sequence (DNA): TGTGCCAGCAGTAGCCGCTTCCAGGGGGGCACAGATACGCAGTATTTT.

The chain joins TRBV7-2 to TRBJ2-1, with TRBD1 matching over 7 bases. After removal of 4 bases from V and 4 bases from J, the junction contained 4 bases not matched to a gene. CDR1 and CDR2 (germline): SGHTA, FQGNSA. This CDR3 has 14 amino acids. DNA of the CDR3: TGTGCCAGCAGCTGGGACAGAGCATACAATGAGCAGTTCTTC. Protein sequence: CASSWDRAYNEQFF.

The chain links TRBV7-6 to TRBJ2-3, with 8 bases identical to TRBD1. Germline V lookup: CDR1 SGHVS, CDR2 FNYEAQ. V dropped 6 bases and J dropped 5; count of bases not matched to a gene: 13. This CDR3 comprises 16 residues. The CDR3 here is CASSSRQGRARDTQYF. The CDR3 bases are TGTGCCAGCAGTTCCCGACAGGGGCGAGCAAGAGATACGCAGTATTTT.

J is TRBJ1-2 and V is TRBV6-5; 9 bases agree with TRBD1. The length of the CDR3 is 15 residues. The germline gives CDR1 MNHEY, CDR2 SVGAGI. The ends lost 2 bases at V and 4 bases at J; junction bases unmatched: 5. In nucleotides, the CDR3 is TGTGCCAGCAGTTACGTCACAGGGGGCACCTATGGCTACACCTTC. Its translation is CASSYVTGGTYGYTF.

V gene TRBV7-9 combines with J gene TRBJ1-1; TRBD1 is a possible D gene (5 bases). V was cut by 4 bases and J by 3 bases, with 18 bases left in between. Per the germline V gene, CDR1 is SEHNR and CDR2 is FQNEAQ (reference sequence). The CDR3 totals 16 residues. The CDR3 DNA is TGTGCCAGCAGCTCGGGGGAGGGTTTAACATACACTGAAGCTTTCTTT. Protein: CASSSGEGLTYTEAFF.

The genes are TRBV5-1 and TRBJ2-5; TRBD2 matches at 11 bases. From germline, CDR1 is SGHRS and CDR2 YFSETQ. V was pared by 1 base and J by 2 bases, with 4 bases of the junction left unmatched. The CDR3 consists of 16 residues. The DNA of the CDR3 is TGCGCCAGCAGCTTGTTCCCTAGCGGGGGGCAAGAGACCCAGTACTTC. It encodes CASSLFPSGGQETQYF.

CDR3 in amino acids: CAWSGGQGDDEQFF. Written as DNA, the CDR3 is TGTGCCTGGAGTGGGGGACAGGGGGACGATGAGCAGTTCTTC. The chain employs TRBV30 and TRBJ2-1; 11 bases fit TRBD1. CDR1 is GTSNPN, CDR2 SVGIG, per germline (reference sequence). This CDR3 is built from 14 residues. The V segment lost 1 base and the J segment 8 bases; nucleotides outside the gene matches: 4.

The chain combines TRBV27 with TRBJ1-5, with 10 bases matching TRBD1. CDR1 and CDR2 (germline): MNHEY, SMNVEV (reference sequence). The CDR3 is made up of 16 amino acids. The J segment lost 4 bases and the V segment lost 8 bases, leaving 11 bases of the junction unmatched. CDR3 loop: CASASSRQGANQPQHF. The CDR3 DNA follows: TGTGCCAGCGCCTCCTCCCGACAGGGGGCGAATCAGCCCCAGCATTTT.

The chain employs TRBV20-1 and TRBJ2-1; 10 bases align to TRBD1. Germline V lookup: CDR1 DFQATT, CDR2 SNEGSKA (reference sequence). V shed 3 bases, J shed 3 bases, and the junction held 5 bases outside the gene matches. There are 15 residues in the CDR3. This CDR3 is CSASDRGRFYNEQFF. CDR3 DNA sequence: TGCAGTGCTAGTGACAGGGGGCGATTCTACAATGAGCAGTTCTTC.

The chain is built from TRBV5-1 and TRBJ1-4; D not certain. Looked up from germline, CDR1 is SGHRS and CDR2 is YFSETQ. This CDR3 contains 14 residues. The V end was cut by 5 bases, the J end by 0 bases, with 8 bases between. The CDR3 sequence: CASREGATNEKLFF. DNA of the CDR3: TGCGCCAGCAGAGAGGGTGCAACTAATGAAAAACTGTTTTTT.

The chain couples TRBV5-1 to TRBJ2-3, with 7 bases aligning to TRBD2. The V and J ends lost 4 bases and 5 bases, in that order; junction bases with no gene match: 13. Germline loops: CDR1 SGHRS, CDR2 YFSETQ. The CDR3 extends over 16 amino acids. CDR3 protein: CASSPLGGLMGDTQYF. DNA of the CDR3: TGCGCCAGCAGCCCGCTCGGGGGGTTGATGGGAGATACGCAGTATTTT.

This sequence joins TRBV4-2 and TRBJ2-7, with 11 bases lining up with TRBD2. This CDR3 spans 18 amino acids. The V and J ends lost 1 base and 2 bases, in that order; junction bases with no gene match: 10. Germline-derived CDR1 and CDR2 are LGHNA and YNFKEQ. The CDR3 nucleotides read TGTGCCAGCAGCCAAGGGCTAGCGGGAGGACTGTCCGCCTACGAGCAGTACTTC. Protein product: CASSQGLAGGLSAYEQYF.

The gene calls are TRBV28 and TRBJ1-1; D gene uncertain. The germline gives CDR1 MDHEN, CDR2 SYDVKM. The CDR3 contains 12 residues. Trimming left V 7 bases short and J 1 base short, with 7 bases between. This CDR3 reads CASTSGNTEAFF. CDR3 coding DNA: TGTGCCAGCACCTCAGGGAACACTGAAGCTTTCTTT. Full variable domain (missing parts from reference TRBV28 and TRBJ1-1): DVKVTQSSRYLVKRTGEKVFLECVQDMDHENMFWYRQDPGLGLRLIYFSYDVKMKEKGDIPEGYSVSREKKERFSLILESASTNQTSMYLCASTSGNTEAFFGQGTRLTVV.